Below, 3 T cell receptor beta chains from the same sample are listed, as sequenced in a study of cytomegalovirus exposure and HLA in healthy donors. Primers for the PCR totalled 60 Vbeta and 13 Jbeta. The repertoire was sequenced with immunoSEQ multiplex PCR; TCRdb's copy has only in-frame clones and lacks some. The table includes roughly 130,000 clones, approximately 80% detected once. The specimen sequenced was PBMCs. Source of these receptors: a man between 40 and 49 years old in good health and CMV-seronegative.

The genes are TRBV5-6 and TRBJ2-7; D perhaps matches TRBD1 (5 bases). Germline V gene data show CDR1 as SGHDT and CDR2 as YYEEEE. Trimming removed 0 bases from V and 2 bases from J, with 12 bases in between. The length of the CDR3 is 15 residues. The CDR3 region has the DNA TGTGCCAGCAGCTTGGGACCGGTGACAGCCTACGAGCAGTACTTC. As protein: CASSLGPVTAYEQYF.

The rearrangement links TRBV5-1 to TRBJ1-2, with no clear D. The germline V gene encodes CDR1 SGHRS and CDR2 YFSETQ. Trimming removed 0 bases at V and 0 bases at J, with 6 bases between. This CDR3 comprises 14 residues. This CDR3 reads CASSLGTANYGYTF. The CDR3 DNA reads as TGCGCCAGCAGCTTGGGAACAGCTAACTATGGCTACACCTTC.

The chain has TRBV7-2 and TRBJ1-4; 9 nucleotides agree with TRBD1. Germline assignment: CDR1 SGHTA and CDR2 FQGNSA. The junction had 8 bases not matched to a gene; V was cut back by 2 bases and J by 7 bases. This CDR3 has 16 residues. This CDR3 reads CASSLPGQGLGEKLFF. The CDR3 DNA reads TGTGCCAGCAGCTTACCGGGACAGGGTCTGGGTGAAAAACTGTTTTTT.